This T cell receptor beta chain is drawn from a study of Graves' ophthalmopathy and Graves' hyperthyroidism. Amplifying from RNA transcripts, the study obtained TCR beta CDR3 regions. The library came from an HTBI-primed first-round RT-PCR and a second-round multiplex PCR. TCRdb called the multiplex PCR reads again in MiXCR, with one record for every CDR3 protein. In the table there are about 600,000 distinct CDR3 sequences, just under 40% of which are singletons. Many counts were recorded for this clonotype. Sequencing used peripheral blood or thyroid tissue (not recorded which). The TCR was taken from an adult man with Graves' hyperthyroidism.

CDR3 residues: CASTPGAMNTEAFF. CDR3 DNA sequence: TGTGCCAGCACTCCAGGGGCCATGAACACTGAAGCTTTCTTT. J is TRBJ1-1 and V is TRBV2, with a tentative D call TRBD1 (6 bases). Germline V gene lookup returns CDR1 SNHLY and CDR2 FYNNEI. V shed 7 bases and J shed 0 bases, with 12 bases lying between them. This CDR3 has 14 amino acids.